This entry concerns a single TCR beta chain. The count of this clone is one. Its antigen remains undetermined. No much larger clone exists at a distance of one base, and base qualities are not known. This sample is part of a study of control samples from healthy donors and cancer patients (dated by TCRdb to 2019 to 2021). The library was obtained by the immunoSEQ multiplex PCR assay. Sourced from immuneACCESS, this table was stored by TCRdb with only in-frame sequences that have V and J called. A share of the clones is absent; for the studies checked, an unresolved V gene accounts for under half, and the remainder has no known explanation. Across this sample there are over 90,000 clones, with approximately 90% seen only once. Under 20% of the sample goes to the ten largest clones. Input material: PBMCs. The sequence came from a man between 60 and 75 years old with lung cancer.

Here the CDR3 is given as CASSSGGGVTDTQYF. The DNA sequence is given as TGTGCCAGCAGCTCTGGCGGAGGAGTCACAGATACGCAGTATTTT. The sequence joins TRBV5-8 to TRBJ2-3; D gene: possibly TRBD2, on 5 matching bases. Between the V and J ends, shortened by 3 bases and 2 bases respectively, the junction contains 13 bases. CDR1 SGHTS and CDR2 YDEGEE are derived from the germline V gene. Spanning cysteine to phenylalanine, the CDR3 consists of 15 amino acids. Only the CDR3 part of the read is kept: 45 bases, read in frame from the first base.